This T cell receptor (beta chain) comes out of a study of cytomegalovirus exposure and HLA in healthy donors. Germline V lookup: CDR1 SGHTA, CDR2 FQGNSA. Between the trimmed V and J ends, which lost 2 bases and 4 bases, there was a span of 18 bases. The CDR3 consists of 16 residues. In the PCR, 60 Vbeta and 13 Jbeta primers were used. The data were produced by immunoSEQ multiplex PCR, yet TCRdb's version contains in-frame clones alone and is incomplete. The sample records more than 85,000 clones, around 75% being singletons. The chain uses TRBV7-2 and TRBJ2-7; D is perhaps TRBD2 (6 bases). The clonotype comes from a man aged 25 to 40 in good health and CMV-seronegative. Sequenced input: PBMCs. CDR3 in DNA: TGTGCCAGCAGCTTAAGCCGGGGGAGAAGCTCTTACGAGCAGTACTTC. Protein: CASSLSRGRSSYEQYF.